This TCR beta chain was found in a study of blood T cell repertoires in COVID-19. Study-level information: Both acute and convalescent COVID-19 samples were obtained from the United States, Italy and Spain. T cells, B-cell-depleted T cells, or PBMCs supplied cDNA or gDNA.

As processed by the authors: It was from reference gene primer amplification that nucleated cell counts were estimated. Profiling relied on immunoSEQ multiplex PCR, and the TCRdb table lists in-frame clones only, not all of them. The V and J calls and clone size were taken over from that table, and D and trimming were inferred from the DNA. This table has some 130,000 clones, more than 70% appearing once. This CDR3 is built from 14 residues. V was shortened by 4 bases and J by 11 bases, with 18 bases between the two germline ends. Germline V gene lookup returns CDR1 SGHDT and CDR2 YYEEEE. The sequenced sample was peripheral blood. The clonotype was recovered from a woman aged 25 to 39 who had recovered from COVID-19. The chain joins TRBV5-6 to TRBJ2-2, with D perhaps matching TRBD1 (6 bases). The CDR3 nucleotides read TGTGCCAGCAGCCAGGGGACCTTACCGGGCGAGCTGTTTTTT. Protein: CASSQGTLPGELFF.